The 21 T cell receptor beta chains below all came from one sample that was sequenced in a study of a mutant IDH1 vaccine in newly diagnosed glioma. Time point in this sample: week 11, during vaccination. A 20-mer mutant IDH1 peptide at 300 ug was injected subcutaneously with topical imiquimod. The antigens of these receptors remain unknown. Profiling relied on immunoSEQ multiplex PCR, and the TCRdb table lists in-frame clones only, not all of them. This sample has some 120,000 clones, with about four fifths found just once. The sequencing here drew on PBMCs, taken from a glioma patient whose treatment included an IDH1 peptide vaccine. The source of these receptors is a man in his forties with glioma.

CDR3 amino acids: CASSLAVLAYEQYF. CDR3 sequence (DNA): TGTGCCAGCAGCTTAGCTGTCCTAGCCTACGAGCAGTACTTC. The V gene is TRBV11-2, the J gene TRBJ2-7; D remains unclear. Trimming removed 1 base from V and 2 bases from J, with 9 bases in between. Germline V gene lookup returns CDR1 SGHAT and CDR2 FQNNGV. The CDR3 is 14 amino acids.

The chain couples TRBV28 to TRBJ1-5, with 10 bases that match TRBD1. V lost 8 bases to trimming and J lost 3 bases; unmatched junction nucleotides: 13. This CDR3 is 17 amino acids long. In germline, CDR1 is MDHEN, CDR2 SYDVKM. The CDR3 here is CASLSPDRGRDNQPQHF. The CDR3 DNA sequence: TGTGCCAGCCTTTCTCCTGACAGGGGGCGTGACAATCAGCCCCAGCATTTT. Using reference TRBV28 and TRBJ1-5 for the parts outside the CDR3, the full variable domain is DVKVTQSSRYLVKRTGEKVFLECVQDMDHENMFWYRQDPGLGLRLIYFSYDVKMKEKGDIPEGYSVSREKKERFSLILESASTNQTSMYLCASLSPDRGRDNQPQHFGDGTRLSIL.

CDR3 sequence: CASSLTGNSYEQYF. CDR3 sequence (DNA): TGTGCCAGCAGCTTAACAGGGAACTCCTACGAGCAGTACTTC. The gene calls are TRBV7-9 and TRBJ2-7; D possibly corresponds to TRBD1 (6 bases). The V end was cut by 2 bases, the J end by 0 bases, with 8 bases between. The CDR3 is 14 residues long. Per germline, CDR1 SEHNR and CDR2 FQNEAQ (reference sequence).

V gene TRBV7-6 combines with J gene TRBJ2-7; no reliable D call. V lost 5 bases to trimming and J lost 2 bases, with 13 bases between them. The CDR3 length is 14 residues. Germline CDR1 reads SGHVS; CDR2 reads FNYEAQ. CDR3 region: CASSLTDSPYEQYF. In DNA, the CDR3 is TGTGCCAGCAGCCTAACGGATTCGCCCTACGAGCAGTACTTC.

The J gene is TRBJ2-2, the V gene TRBV11-2, with TRBD1 identical over 11 bases. Germline assignment: CDR1 SGHAT and CDR2 FQNNGV. This CDR3 has 16 residues. After removal of 5 bases from V and 6 bases from J, the junction contained 8 bases not matched to a gene. CDR3 nucleotide sequence: TGTGCCAGCAGCGTGGACAGGGGGCGATTGTCCGGGGAGCTGTTTTTT. Translating it yields CASSVDRGRLSGELFF.

The V and J genes are TRBV4-1 and TRBJ1-1, with D unclear. V lost 4 bases and J 3 bases, leaving 15 bases between the germline ends. Per germline, CDR1 MGHRA and CDR2 YSYEKL. The CDR3 consists of 15 residues. CDR3 coding DNA: TGCGCCAGCAGCCCCGGGGATAGGGCGGACACTGAAGCTTTCTTT. It codes for CASSPGDRADTEAFF.

The chain couples TRBV5-1 to TRBJ1-1; 7 bases map to TRBD1. The length of the CDR3 is 15 residues. Germline V gene sequence: CDR1 SGHRS, CDR2 YFSETQ. With 6 bases clipped from V and 4 bases from J, the junction kept 12 bases outside the gene matches. The chain's CDR3 is CASTLIPQGGTEAFF. CDR3 nucleotides: TGCGCCAGCACTCTCATACCCCAGGGGGGCACTGAAGCTTTCTTT.

V and J are TRBV20-1 and TRBJ2-7; no clear D. The CDR3 spans 11 residues. Germline assignment: CDR1 DFQATT and CDR2 SNEGSKA (reference sequence). V was trimmed by 5 bases and J by 6 bases, leaving 11 bases between them. Here the CDR3 DNA reads TGCAGTGCTGGGCCAAGCGCCGAGCAGTACTTC. Its protein is CSAGPSAEQYF.

The genes are TRBV2 and TRBJ1-5; 8 nucleotides align to TRBD1. Per germline, CDR1 SNHLY and CDR2 FYNNEI. The CDR3 loop spans 14 amino acids. The junction had 3 bases not matched to a gene; V was cut back by 4 bases and J by 4 bases. The CDR3: CASSAGQGNQPQHF. CDR3 in DNA: TGTGCCAGCAGTGCCGGACAGGGTAATCAGCCCCAGCATTTT.

This clone was counted between two and nine times. This chain connects TRBV30 to TRBJ1-1; TRBD1 is a possible D gene (5 bases). CDR3 size: 12 residues. The V gene lost 1 base and the J gene lost 4 bases, with 7 bases spanning the gap. Germline V gives CDR1 GTSNPN, CDR2 SVGIG (reference sequence). The CDR3 nucleotides are TGTGCCTGGAGTGAGGGACGCACTGAAGCTTTCTTT. As protein: CAWSEGRTEAFF.

The sample holds a few counts of this clone. The chain uses TRBV2 and TRBJ1-4; 12 positions match TRBD1. CDR3 length equals 16 residues. J lost 11 bases, V lost 0 bases, and 7 bases had no gene match. Germline values: CDR1 SNHLY, CDR2 FYNNEI. In DNA, the CDR3 is TGTGCCAGCAGTGAAGCCCCGGGACAGGGGGCGGGGAAACTGTTTTTT. This sequence encodes CASSEAPGQGAGKLFF.

The chain recombines TRBV28 with TRBJ2-2; D gene ambiguous. Germline V gives CDR1 MDHEN, CDR2 SYDVKM. There are 18 residues in the CDR3. Trimming removed 4 bases at V and 1 base at J, with 19 bases between. Written as DNA, the CDR3 is TGTGCCAGCAGTTCCGCCTTCTATTCCGATTTGAACACCGGGGAGCTGTTTTTT. This codes for CASSSAFYSDLNTGELFF.

The rearrangement joins TRBV5-5 to TRBJ1-2; D uncertain. Germline V gene data show CDR1 as SGHKS and CDR2 as YYEKEE (reference sequence). The CDR3 has 15 residues. Trimming removed 5 bases at V and 6 bases at J, with 20 bases between. CDR3 nucleotides: TGTGCCAGCAGACCCGGGCCGCGTGTGGTTGATGGCTACACCTTC. Protein sequence: CASRPGPRVVDGYTF. Full variable domain (outside the CDR3, taken from reference TRBV5-5 and TRBJ1-2): DAGVTQSPTHLIKTRGQQVTLRCSPISGHKSVSWYQQVLGQGPQFIFQYYEKEERGRGNFPDRFSARQFPNYSSELNVNALLLGDSALYLCASRPGPRVVDGYTFGSGTRLTVV.

The chain has TRBV4-3 and TRBJ1-2, with TRBD1 as a possible D gene (6 bases). The V and J ends lost 1 base and 8 bases respectively, with 8 bases between them. There are 12 residues in the CDR3. Germline V gives CDR1 LGHNA, CDR2 YSLEER. DNA of the CDR3: TGCGCCAGCAGCCAAGTTACAGGGGGCTACACCTTC. This encodes CASSQVTGGYTF.

This clone is labeled medium-sized. This rearrangement joins TRBV6-5 to TRBJ2-7; 10 bases map to TRBD1. CDR1 and CDR2 (germline): MNHEY, SVGAGI. This CDR3 has 13 residues. Trimming removed 4 bases from V and 6 bases from J; junction bases left unmatched: 3. The CDR3: CASSLTGGGEQYF. CDR3 sequence (DNA): TGTGCCAGCAGTTTGACAGGGGGCGGCGAGCAGTACTTC.

V and J are TRBV10-3 and TRBJ2-1, with 9 positions matching TRBD2. The CDR3 totals 17 residues. V lost 3 bases to trimming and J lost 0 bases; unmatched junction nucleotides: 6. The germline V gene encodes CDR1 ENHRY and CDR2 SYGVKD. The CDR3 region is CAISDRSGGSSYNEQFF. DNA for the CDR3: TGTGCCATCAGTGACAGGAGCGGGGGGAGCTCCTACAATGAGCAGTTCTTC.

The V gene is TRBV7-9, the J gene TRBJ2-2, with 7 bases lining up with TRBD1. The J segment lost 5 bases and the V segment lost 5 bases, leaving 5 bases of the junction unmatched. There are 14 residues in the CDR3. CDR1 and CDR2 from the germline V gene are SEHNR and FQNEAQ (reference sequence). This CDR3 is CASSPRQGTGELFF. For the CDR3, the DNA is TGTGCCAGCAGCCCTCGACAGGGAACCGGGGAGCTGTTTTTT.

The V call is TRBV5-4, the J call TRBJ2-7; D is perhaps TRBD2 (5 bases). Per the germline V gene, CDR1 is SGHNT and CDR2 is YYREEE (reference sequence). V was pared by 1 base and J by 4 bases, with 6 bases between. The CDR3 sequence is 12 residues long. The CDR3 DNA reads TGTGCCAGCAGCTTGAGCGGTTACGAGCAGTACTTC. This encodes CASSLSGYEQYF. Looking up the rest from reference TRBV5-4 and TRBJ2-7 gives the full variable domain: ETGVTQSPTHLIKTRGQQVTLRCSSQSGHNTVSWYQQALGQGPQFIFQYYREEENGRGNFPPRFSGLQFPNYSSELNVNALELDDSALYLCASSLSGYEQYFGPGTRLTVT.

The rearrangement uses TRBV7-2 and TRBJ1-1; D is unclear. The V end was cut by 1 base, the J end by 1 base, with 10 bases between. The germline V gene has CDR1 SGHTA and CDR2 FQGNSA. The CDR3 length is 15 residues. This CDR3 reads CASSLVGQANTEAFF. The CDR3 region has the DNA TGTGCCAGCAGCTTAGTAGGCCAGGCGAACACTGAAGCTTTCTTT. Full variable domain (remainder filled in from reference TRBV7-2 and TRBJ1-1): GAGVSQSPSNKVTEKGKDVELRCDPISGHTALYWYRQSLGQGLEFLIYFQGNSAPDKSGLPSDRFSAERTGGSVSTLTIQRTQQEDSAVYLCASSLVGQANTEAFFGQGTRLTVV.

CDR3 nucleotide sequence: TGCGCCAGCAGCGGAGGCAGGGGAGAAGCTTTCTTT. Translating gives CASSGGRGEAFF. The rearrangement uses TRBV5-1 and TRBJ1-1; perhaps TRBD1 as D (6 bases). CDR1 is SGHRS and CDR2 is YFSETQ in the germline V gene. The CDR3 consists of 12 residues. V lost 4 bases to trimming and J lost 8 bases, with 12 bases between them.

This sequence joins TRBV19 and TRBJ1-5; 10 nucleotides align to TRBD1. Germline V gene lookup returns CDR1 LNHDA and CDR2 SQIVND (reference sequence). The length of the CDR3 is 15 residues. The V and J ends lost 5 bases and 7 bases, in that order; junction bases with no gene match: 8. This CDR3 reads CASSPEGQGPQPQHF. In DNA form, the CDR3 reads TGTGCCAGTAGTCCTGAGGGACAGGGGCCGCAGCCCCAGCATTTT.